This T cell receptor beta chain is from a study of blood T cell repertoires in COVID-19. Study overall: The United States, Italy and Spain were the sources of the acute and convalescent COVID-19 samples. Sample material is recorded as cDNA or gDNA derived from T cells, B-cell-depleted T cells, or PBMCs.

Trimming stripped 4 bases from V and 4 bases from J, with 11 bases between. CDR3 length equals 12 residues. Germline loops: CDR1 SQVTM, CDR2 ANQGSEA. Methods used by the authors: It was from reference gene primer amplification that nucleated cell counts were estimated. Method: immunoSEQ multiplex PCR; TCRdb's copy keeps in-frame clones and lacks some. For V, J and clone size, that table is used; D and trimming come from the DNA. Counted here are some 210,000 clones, about nine tenths occurring once; the ten biggest clones make up roughly 6%. This chain links TRBV29-1 with TRBJ2-7; tentatively, D is TRBD2 (6 bases). Sequenced material: peripheral blood. The receptor comes from a man aged 55 to 70 who had recovered from COVID-19. The CDR3 loop reads CSVAAGPYEQYF. The CDR3 DNA is TGCAGCGTTGCGGCGGGGCCATACGAGCAGTACTTC.